A single T cell receptor beta chain is shown here with its context. Other nucleotide sequences in the sample specify the same CDR3. V was pared by 0 bases and J by 7 bases, with 18 bases between. CDR3 size: 16 residues. Germline loops: CDR1 LGHNA, CDR2 YSLEER. Libraries were prepared by immunoSEQ multiplex PCR; TCRdb keeps only in-frame clonotypes and omits some of them. The repertoire holds some 23,000 clones, with approximately 91% as singletons. It was autoimmune disease history or systemic immunosuppression that excluded patients. The data belong to a study of OX40 agonist ivuxolimab in advanced cancers.

The sequence derives from an adult with an advanced solid tumor such as melanoma, head and neck, liver or kidney cancer. This sample comprised CD4+ or CD8+ T cells sorted from blood, obtained in a trial of the OX40 agonist ivuxolimab. The J gene is TRBJ1-2, the V gene TRBV4-3; possible D gene TRBD1, 6 bases. This CDR3 is CASSQDIVGGAGGYTF. CDR3 nucleotide sequence: TGCGCCAGCAGCCAAGATATTGTAGGGGGGGCGGGTGGCTACACCTTC.